This T cell receptor (beta chain) was sequenced for a study of T-cell reconstitution after alpha-beta-depleted transplantation in children. Study conclusions and caveats: When one year had passed after transplant, most T-cell counts and diversity came from newly produced T cells.

This clonotype was observed many times. As yet, its antigen is unknown. CDR3 length: 11 amino acids. V gave up 9 bases and J gave up 10 bases, with 12 bases separating them. CDR1 and CDR2 (germline): KGHDR, SFDVKD. Unique molecular identifiers were used in preparing the TCRbeta library. TCRdb passed the PCR reads through MiXCR, listing each CDR3 protein once. The sample includes some 200,000 distinct CDR3 sequences, approximately 6.9% of them seen just once. This clonotype was obtained from a boy aged 2 to 9 with acute lymphoblastic leukemia, due to receive a stem cell transplant. The starting material was PBMCs, obtained before TCRalphabeta/CD19-depleted stem cell transplant. The chain joins TRBV24-1 to TRBJ2-1, with D maybe TRBD2 (5 bases). CDR3 protein: CATGRLGEQFF. The CDR3 DNA reads as TGTGCCACCGGGAGACTGGGGGAGCAGTTCTTC.